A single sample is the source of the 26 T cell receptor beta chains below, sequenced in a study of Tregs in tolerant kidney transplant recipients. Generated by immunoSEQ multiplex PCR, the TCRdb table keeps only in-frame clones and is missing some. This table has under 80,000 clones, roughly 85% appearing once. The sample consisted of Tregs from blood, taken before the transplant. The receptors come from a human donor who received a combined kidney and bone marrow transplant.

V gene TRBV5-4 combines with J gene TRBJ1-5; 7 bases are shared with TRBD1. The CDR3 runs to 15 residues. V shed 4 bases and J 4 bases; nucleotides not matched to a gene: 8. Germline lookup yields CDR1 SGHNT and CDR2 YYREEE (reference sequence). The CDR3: CASSPSPTGNQPQHF. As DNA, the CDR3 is TGTGCCAGCAGCCCATCCCCGACAGGGAATCAGCCCCAGCATTTT.

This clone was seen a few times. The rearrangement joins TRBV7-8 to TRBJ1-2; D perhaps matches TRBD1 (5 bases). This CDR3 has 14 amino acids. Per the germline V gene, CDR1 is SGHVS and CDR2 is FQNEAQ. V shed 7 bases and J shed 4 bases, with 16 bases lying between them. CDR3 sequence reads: CASIAVPGGYGYTF. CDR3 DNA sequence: TGTGCCAGCATCGCAGTGCCGGGGGGCTATGGCTACACCTTC.

DNA of the CDR3: TGTGCCAGCAGCATAAGGGGGCAAGAGACCCAGTACTTC. Its protein product is CASSIRGQETQYF. The V call is TRBV5-6, the J call TRBJ2-5, with TRBD1 as a possible D gene (6 bases). Between the trimmed V and J ends, which lost 4 bases and 2 bases, there was a span of 9 bases. This CDR3 has 13 amino acids. Germline lookup yields CDR1 SGHDT and CDR2 YYEEEE.

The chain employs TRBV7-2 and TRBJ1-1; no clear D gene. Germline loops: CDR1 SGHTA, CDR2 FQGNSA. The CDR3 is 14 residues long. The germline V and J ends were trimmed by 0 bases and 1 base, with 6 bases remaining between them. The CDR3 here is CASSLASGNTEAFF. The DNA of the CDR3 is TGTGCCAGCAGCTTAGCAAGTGGGAACACTGAAGCTTTCTTT.

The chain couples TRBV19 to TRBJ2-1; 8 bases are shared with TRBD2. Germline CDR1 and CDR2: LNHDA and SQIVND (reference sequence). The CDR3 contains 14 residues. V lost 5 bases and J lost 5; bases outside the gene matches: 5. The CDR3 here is CASSRGGLHNEQFF. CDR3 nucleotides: TGTGCCAGTAGTCGGGGGGGCCTGCACAATGAGCAGTTCTTC.

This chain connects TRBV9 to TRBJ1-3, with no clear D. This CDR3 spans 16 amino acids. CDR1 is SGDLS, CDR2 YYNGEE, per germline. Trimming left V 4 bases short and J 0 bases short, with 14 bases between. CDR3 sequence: CASSPQRARSGNTIYF. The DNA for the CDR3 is TGTGCCAGCAGCCCCCAGAGGGCCCGCTCTGGAAACACCATATATTTT.

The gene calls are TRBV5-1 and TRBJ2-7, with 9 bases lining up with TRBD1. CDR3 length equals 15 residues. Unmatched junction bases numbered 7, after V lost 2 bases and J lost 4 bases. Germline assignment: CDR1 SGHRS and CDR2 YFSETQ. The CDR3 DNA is TGCGCCAGCAGCTTTTGGTCGACAGGGGGGTACGAGCAGTACTTC. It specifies CASSFWSTGGYEQYF.

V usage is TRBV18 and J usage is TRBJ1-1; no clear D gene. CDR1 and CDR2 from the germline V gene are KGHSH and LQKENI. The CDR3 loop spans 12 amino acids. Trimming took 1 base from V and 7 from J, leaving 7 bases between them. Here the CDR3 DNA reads TGTGCCAGCTCACCACAGAATATTGAAGCTTTCTTT. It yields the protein CASSPQNIEAFF.

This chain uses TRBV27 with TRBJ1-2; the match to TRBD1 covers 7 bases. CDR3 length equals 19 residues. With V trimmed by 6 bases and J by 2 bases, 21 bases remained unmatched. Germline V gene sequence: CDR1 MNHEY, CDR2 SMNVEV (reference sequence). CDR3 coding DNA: TGTGCCAGCAGGCTAAAGGGAGACAGGGTATCCGAGGCAAACTATGGCTACACCTTC. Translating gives CASRLKGDRVSEANYGYTF.

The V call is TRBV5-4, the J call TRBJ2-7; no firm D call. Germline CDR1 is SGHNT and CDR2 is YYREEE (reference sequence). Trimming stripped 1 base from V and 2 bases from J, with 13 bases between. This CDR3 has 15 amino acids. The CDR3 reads CASSLSTKNPYEQYF. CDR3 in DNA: TGTGCCAGCAGCTTGTCCACTAAAAACCCCTACGAGCAGTACTTC. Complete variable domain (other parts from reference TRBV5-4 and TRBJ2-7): ETGVTQSPTHLIKTRGQQVTLRCSSQSGHNTVSWYQQALGQGPQFIFQYYREEENGRGNFPPRFSGLQFPNYSSELNVNALELDDSALYLCASSLSTKNPYEQYFGPGTRLTVT.

The DNA for the CDR3 is TGTGCCAGTACCCTCGGGACGTCCCGAGCTTCTAACTATGGCTACACCTTC. Protein: CASTLGTSRASNYGYTF. The J gene is TRBJ1-2, the V gene TRBV19, with D tentatively TRBD1 (5 bases). Deletions cut 7 bases from V and 0 bases from J, with 21 bases between. The CDR3 covers 17 residues. Germline V gene data show CDR1 as LNHDA and CDR2 as SQIVND (reference sequence).

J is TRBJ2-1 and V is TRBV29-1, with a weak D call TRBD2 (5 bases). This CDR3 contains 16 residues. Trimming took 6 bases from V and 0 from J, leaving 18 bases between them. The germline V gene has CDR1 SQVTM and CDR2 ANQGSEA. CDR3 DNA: TGCAGCGTCCCAACATACCGGGGTAGCTCCTACAATGAGCAGTTCTTC. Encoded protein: CSVPTYRGSSYNEQFF.

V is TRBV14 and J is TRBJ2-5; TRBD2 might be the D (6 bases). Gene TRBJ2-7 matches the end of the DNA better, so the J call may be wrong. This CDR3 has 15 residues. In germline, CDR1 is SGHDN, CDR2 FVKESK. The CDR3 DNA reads TGTGCCAGCAGCCAAGATGGGAGGCACTCCTACGAGCAGTACTTC. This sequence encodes CASSQDGRHSYEQYF.

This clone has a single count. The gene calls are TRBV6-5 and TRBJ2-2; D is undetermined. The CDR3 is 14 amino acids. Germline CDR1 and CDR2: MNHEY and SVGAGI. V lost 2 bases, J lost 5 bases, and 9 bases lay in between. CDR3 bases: TGTGCCAGCAGTTACCCCGGTCGTACCGGGGAGCTGTTTTTT. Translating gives CASSYPGRTGELFF.

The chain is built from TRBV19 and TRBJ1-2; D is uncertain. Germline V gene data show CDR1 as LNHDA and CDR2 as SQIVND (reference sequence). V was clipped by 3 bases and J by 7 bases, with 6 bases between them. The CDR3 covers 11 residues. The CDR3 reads CASSMRFGYTF. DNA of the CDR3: TGTGCCAGTAGTATGCGGTTTGGCTACACCTTC.

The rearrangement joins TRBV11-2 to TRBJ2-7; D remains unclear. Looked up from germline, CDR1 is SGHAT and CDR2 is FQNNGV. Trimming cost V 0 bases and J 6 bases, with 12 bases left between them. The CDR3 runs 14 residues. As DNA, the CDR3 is TGTGCCAGCAGCTTAGATACGTCTTTCGGCGAGCAGTACTTC. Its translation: CASSLDTSFGEQYF.

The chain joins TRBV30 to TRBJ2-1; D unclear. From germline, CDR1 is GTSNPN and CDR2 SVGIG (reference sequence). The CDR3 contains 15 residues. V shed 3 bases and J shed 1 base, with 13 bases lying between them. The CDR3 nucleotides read TGTGCCTGGAGCCCCGGGCGCCGATCCTACAATGAGCAGTTCTTC. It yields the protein CAWSPGRRSYNEQFF.

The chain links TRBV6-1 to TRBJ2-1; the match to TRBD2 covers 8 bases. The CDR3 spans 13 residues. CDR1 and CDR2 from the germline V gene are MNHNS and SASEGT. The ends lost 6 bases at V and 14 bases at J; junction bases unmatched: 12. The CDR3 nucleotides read TGTGCCAGCAGGGGGACCAGCGGGAGTAATGAGTTCTTC. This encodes CASRGTSGSNEFF.

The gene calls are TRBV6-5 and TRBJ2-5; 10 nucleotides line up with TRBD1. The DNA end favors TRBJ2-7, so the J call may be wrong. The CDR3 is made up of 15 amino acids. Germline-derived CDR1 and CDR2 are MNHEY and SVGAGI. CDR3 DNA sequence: TGTGCCAGCAGGGGGACAGGGGACTATACCTACGAGCAGTACTTC. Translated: CASRGTGDYTYEQYF.

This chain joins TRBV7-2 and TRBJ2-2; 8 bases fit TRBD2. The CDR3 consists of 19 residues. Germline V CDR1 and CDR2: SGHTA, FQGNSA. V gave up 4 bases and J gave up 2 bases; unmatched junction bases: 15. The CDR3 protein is CASSSRLLSGGTNTGELFF. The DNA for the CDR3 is TGTGCCAGCAGCTCGCGCCTATTATCGGGGGGGACTAACACCGGGGAGCTGTTTTTT.

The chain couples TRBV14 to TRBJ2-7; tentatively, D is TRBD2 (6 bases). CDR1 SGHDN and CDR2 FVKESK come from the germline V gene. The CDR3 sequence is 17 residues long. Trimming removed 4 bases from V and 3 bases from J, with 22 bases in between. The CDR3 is CASSPPLGGSHYYEQYF. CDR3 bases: TGTGCCAGCAGCCCCCCACTTGGGGGGAGCCACTACTACGAGCAGTACTTC.

In nucleotides, the CDR3 is TGTGCCAGCAGCTTACAGCTGAACACTGAAGCTTTCTTT. Translation gives CASSLQLNTEAFF. The genes are TRBV7-6 and TRBJ1-1; D gene ambiguous. Trimming removed 2 bases at V and 0 bases at J, with 4 bases between. The CDR3 runs 13 residues. Looked up from germline, CDR1 is SGHVS and CDR2 is FNYEAQ. The variable domain in full, with the rest retrieved from reference TRBV7-6 and TRBJ1-1, is GAGVSQSPRYKVTKRGQDVALRCDPISGHVSLYWYRQALGQGPEFLTYFNYEAQQDKSGLPNDRFSAERPEGSISTLTIQRTEQRDSAMYRCASSLQLNTEAFFGQGTRLTVV.

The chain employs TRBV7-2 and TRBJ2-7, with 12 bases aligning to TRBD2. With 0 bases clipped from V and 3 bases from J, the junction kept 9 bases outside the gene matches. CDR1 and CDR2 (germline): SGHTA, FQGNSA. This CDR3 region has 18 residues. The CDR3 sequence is CASSLAPSGRGLNYEQYF. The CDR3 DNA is TGTGCCAGCAGCTTAGCGCCTAGCGGGAGGGGTCTGAACTACGAGCAGTACTTC.

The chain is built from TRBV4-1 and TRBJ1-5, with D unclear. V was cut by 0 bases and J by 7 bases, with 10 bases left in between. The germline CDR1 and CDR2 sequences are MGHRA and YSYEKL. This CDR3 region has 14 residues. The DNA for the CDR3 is TGCGCCAGCAGCCAAGAGCCCAGAATCCAGCCCCAGCATTTT. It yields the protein CASSQEPRIQPQHF.

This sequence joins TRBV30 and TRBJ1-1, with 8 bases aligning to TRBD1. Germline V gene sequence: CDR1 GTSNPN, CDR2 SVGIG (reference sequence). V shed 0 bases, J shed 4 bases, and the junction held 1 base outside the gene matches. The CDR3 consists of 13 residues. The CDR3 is CAWSVDRGTEAFF. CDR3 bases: TGTGCCTGGAGTGTAGACAGGGGCACTGAAGCTTTCTTT.

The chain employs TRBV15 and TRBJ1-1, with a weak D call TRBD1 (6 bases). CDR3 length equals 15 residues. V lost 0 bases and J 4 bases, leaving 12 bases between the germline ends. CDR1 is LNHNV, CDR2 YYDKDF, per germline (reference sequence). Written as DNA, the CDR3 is TGTGCCACCAGCAGAGATATGGGGGCTGGCACTGAAGCTTTCTTT. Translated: CATSRDMGAGTEAFF. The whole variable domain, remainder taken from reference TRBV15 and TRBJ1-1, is DAMVIQNPRYQVTQFGKPVTLSCSQTLNHNVMYWYQQKSSQAPKLLFHYYDKDFNNEADTPDNFQSRRPNTSFCFLDIRSPGLGDTAMYLCATSRDMGAGTEAFFGQGTRLTVV.